This is a list of T cell receptor beta chains from one sample in a study of T cell responses to AZD1222 COVID-19 vaccine. Generated by immunoSEQ multiplex PCR, the TCRdb table keeps only in-frame clones and is missing some. The table records 85,000 to 120,000 clones, 84% of them present only once. The source material was peripheral blood, sampled on day 0 of AZD1222 vaccination. The receptor source for this set is an adult in good health. CDR3s include the opening cysteine and the closing phenylalanine or tryptophan. D genes are given only for firm matches. Clone size is stated in some rows and not others, as once, few, many or a class when expanded.

-,TRBJ1-1,TRBV18,-,TGTGCCAGCTCGGACAGCCGAGGGGGCACTGAAGCTTTCTTT,CASSDSRGGTEAFF
-,TRBJ2-7,TRBV13,-,TGTGCCAGCAGCCCCCGGGACTCTATCTCCTACGAGCAGTACTTC,CASSPRDSISYEQYF
-,TRBJ2-7,TRBV7-2,-,TGTGCCAGCAGCTACCACAGAGCTGGGAACGAGCAGTACTTC,CASSYHRAGNEQYF
-,TRBJ1-1,TRBV24-1,-,TGTGCCACCAGTGACCCGCTGAACACTGAAGCTTTCTTT,CATSDPLNTEAFF
-,TRBJ1-5,TRBV12-5,-,TGTGCTAGTGGTTTGGAACCAAATCAGCCCCAGCATTTT,CASGLEPNQPQHF
-,TRBJ2-5,TRBV5-1,-,TGCGCCAGCAGCTTGGCACGCGGCGGGGAGACCCAGTACTTC,CASSLARGGETQYF
-,TRBJ1-6,TRBV7-2,-,TGTGCCAGCAGCTTAGCGCTAAGCCCCTCACCCCTCCACTTT,CASSLALSPSPLHF
-,TRBJ2-2,TRBV3-1/TRBV3-2,-,TGTGCCAGCAGCCAATCCAACACCGGGGAGCTGTTTTTT,CASSQSNTGELFF
-,TRBJ2-2,TRBV19,TRBD1,TGTGCCAGTAGAAATCCTCCGGACAGGGGCGACACCGGGGAGCTGTTTTTT,CASRNPPDRGDTGELFF
-,TRBJ2-1,TRBV15,TRBD2,TGTGCCACCAGCAGCAGGACTAGCGGGCTTTATTCTCGCGGTGAGCAGTTCTTC,CATSSRTSGLYSRGEQFF
-,TRBJ2-5,TRBV7-9,TRBD2,TGTGCCAGCAGCTTAGAATTGGGAGGGGAGACCCAGTACTTC,CASSLELGGETQYF
-,TRBJ1-3,TRBV10-3,-,TGTGCCATCAGTGCAGGAGGGCCGGGAAACACCATATATTTT,CAISAGGPGNTIYF
-,TRBJ1-4,TRBV6-1,-,TGTGCCAGCAGTGAAGTGGGGGTCCTTGATGAAAAACTGTTTTTT,CASSEVGVLDEKLFF
-,TRBJ1-5,TRBV5-8,-,TGTGCCAGCAGCCGTGGGGAGGGAGGGAACAATCAGCCCCAGCATTTT,CASSRGEGGNNQPQHF
-,TRBJ1-1,TRBV6-4,-,TGTGCCAGCAGTGAGTATGGGCAGGGAGAAGCTTTCTTT,CASSEYGQGEAFF
-,TRBJ2-1,TRBV6-4,-,TGTGCCAGCAGTGGAAGCGGTGTTAGGAATGAGCAGTTCTTC,CASSGSGVRNEQFF
-,TRBJ1-1,TRBV20-1,TRBD1,TGCAGTGCTAGTAGGGCGGACAGGCATAACACTGAAGCTTTCTTT,CSASRADRHNTEAFF
-,TRBJ1-5,TRBV12-3/TRBV12-4,-,TGTGCCAGCAGTTTAAGCCAGGGGCAGCCCCAGCATTTT,CASSLSQGQPQHF
-,TRBJ2-1,TRBV5-3,-,TGTGCCAGAAGCTTCCAGGCACAGCTTCGAGTCTCCTACAATGAGCAGTTCTTC,CARSFQAQLRVSYNEQFF
-,TRBJ2-1,TRBV6-2/TRBV6-3,-,TGTGCCAGCAGCCCTTTCATACCCGGGGGCGGTGAGCAGTTCTTC,CASSPFIPGGGEQFF
-,TRBJ2-2,TRBV5-4,-,TGTGCCAGCAGCTTGGGTTCTAGCGAAAGGACCGGGGAGCTGTTTTTT,CASSLGSSERTGELFF
once,TRBJ2-1,TRBV7-9,-,TGTGCCAGCAGCTCCGTCGGGACCCCGGGCAATGAGCAGTTCTTC,CASSSVGTPGNEQFF
few,TRBJ1-1,TRBV18,-,TGTGCCAGCTCACCTGGCGAGGAAGCTGAAGCTTTCTTT,CASSPGEEAEAFF
-,TRBJ1-1,TRBV5-1,-,TGCGCCAGCAGCACCGGGCCGACCCAAAGGAACACTGAAGCTTTCTTT,CASSTGPTQRNTEAFF
-,TRBJ2-3,TRBV28,-,TGTGCCAGCAGTTTGACCCCAGATACGCAGTATTTT,CASSLTPDTQYF
-,TRBJ1-6,TRBV27,-,TGTGCCAGCAGGGGGACACATTATAATTCACCCCTCCACTTT,CASRGTHYNSPLHF